These 14 T cell receptor beta chains share one sample of origin, sequenced in a study of T cells after yellow fever vaccination. TCRdb processed the 5' RACE reads anew with MiXCR; each CDR3 protein has one entry. In the table there are roughly 350,000 distinct CDR3 sequences, roughly 3.9% of which are singletons. This sample comprised PBMCs, obtained 5 days after the yellow fever booster vaccination. The receptors shown here come from a man aged 18 to 29 who received the YFV17D yellow fever vaccine.

At least ten counts were recorded for this clonotype. This chain connects TRBV3-1 to TRBJ1-2; D ambiguous. The CDR3 extends over 12 amino acids. The germline CDR1 and CDR2 sequences are LGHDT and YNNKEL (reference sequence). V lost 2 bases, J lost 4 bases, and 5 bases lay in between. CDR3 protein: CASSQPVYGYTF. The CDR3 region has the DNA TGTGCCAGCAGCCAACCCGTCTATGGCTACACCTTC. The full variable domain, completed using reference TRBV3-1 and TRBJ1-2, is DTAVSQTPKYLVTQMGNDKSIKCEQNLGHDTMYWYKQDSKKFLKIMFSYNNKELIINETVPNRFSPKSPDKAHLNLHINSLELGDSAVYFCASSQPVYGYTFGSGTRLTVV.

V gene TRBV25-1 combines with J gene TRBJ2-7; 8 bases are a match to TRBD2. CDR1 and CDR2 from the germline V gene are MGHDK and SYGVNS. The CDR3 sequence is 17 residues long. Trimming cost V 3 bases and J 3 bases; bases outside gene matches: 13. Here the CDR3 DNA reads TGTGCCAGCAGTGATCCGGCGGGGGGACTTCCTAACTACGAGCAGTACGTC. It encodes CASSDPAGGLPNYEQYV.

The rearrangement joins TRBV12-3 or TRBV12-4 to TRBJ2-1; TRBD2 matches 8 bases. The J segment lost 2 bases and the V segment lost 8 bases, leaving 5 bases of the junction unmatched. This CDR3 region has 14 residues. This CDR3 reads CASQSGGTYNEQFF. CDR3 bases: TGTGCCAGCCAGAGCGGGGGCACCTACAATGAGCAGTTCTTC.

This clonotype has a handful of counts. The gene calls are TRBV7-8 and TRBJ1-3; weak D call: TRBD1 (5 bases). Per the germline V gene, CDR1 is SGHVS and CDR2 is FQNEAQ. This CDR3 comprises 15 residues. V gave up 5 bases and J gave up 3 bases, with 14 bases separating them. CDR3 sequence: CASSPHGGRGNTIYF. In DNA form, the CDR3 reads TGTGCCAGCAGCCCGCACGGGGGTCGTGGAAACACCATATATTTT.

This clonotype was seen a handful of times. The V and J genes are TRBV18 and TRBJ2-2; 9 bases map to TRBD1. This CDR3 has 13 residues. V shed 9 bases and J 6 bases; nucleotides not matched to a gene: 5. Per germline, CDR1 KGHSH and CDR2 LQKENI. CDR3 in DNA: TGTGCCAGTTCGACAGGGGGTGCCGGGGAGCTGTTTTTT. Translating gives CASSTGGAGELFF.

The rearrangement links TRBV10-3 to TRBJ2-7, with TRBD1 matching 9 bases. The germline V gene encodes CDR1 ENHRY and CDR2 SYGVKD. Trimming at V came to 6 bases and at J to 2 bases, leaving 5 bases not matched to a gene. The CDR3 covers 14 residues. The CDR3 here is CAIRGTGWTYEQYF. The CDR3 nucleotides read TGTGCCATCAGGGGGACAGGGTGGACCTACGAGCAGTACTTC.

Many counts were recorded for this clonotype. This chain links TRBV7-7 with TRBJ2-1; 8 nucleotides agree with TRBD2. Per the germline V gene, CDR1 is SSHAT and CDR2 is FNYEAQ (reference sequence). The CDR3 is 13 residues long. V lost 3 bases and J lost 11; bases outside the gene matches: 6. In DNA, the CDR3 is TGTGCCAGCAGCTTGCTTGGCGGGGGGAAGCAGTTCTTC. Its protein is CASSLLGGGKQFF. The full variable domain, with the rest looked up from reference TRBV7-7 and TRBJ2-1, is GAGVSQSPRYKVTKRGQDVTLRCDPISSHATLYWYQQALGQGPEFLTYFNYEAQPDKSGLPSDRFSAERPEGSISTLTIQRTEQRDSAMYRCASSLLGGGKQFFGPGTRLTVL.

This clonotype was detected only a few times. The chain links TRBV5-1 to TRBJ2-5; TRBD1 agrees at 8 bases. J was trimmed by 3 bases and V by 4 bases; bases with no gene match: 8. CDR3 length: 15 amino acids. Germline V gene lookup returns CDR1 SGHRS and CDR2 YFSETQ. This CDR3 is CASSTGQGKKETQYF. The CDR3 coding sequence is TGCGCCAGCAGCACCGGACAGGGTAAAAAAGAGACCCAGTACTTC.

A few counts support this clonotype. V and J are TRBV4-2 and TRBJ1-5, with a weak D call TRBD1 (5 bases). The CDR3 is 16 residues long. The V and J ends lost 1 base and 5 bases respectively, with 15 bases between them. Germline values: CDR1 LGHNA, CDR2 YNFKEQ. The CDR3 region is CASSQVGTGPDQPQHF. The CDR3 DNA is TGTGCCAGCAGCCAAGTAGGAACAGGCCCGGATCAGCCCCAGCATTTT.

A few counts support this clonotype. The V gene is TRBV20-1, the J gene TRBJ1-2, with TRBD1 matching 10 bases. The ends lost 1 base at V and 2 bases at J; junction bases unmatched: 1. CDR1 and CDR2 (germline): DFQATT, SNEGSKA (reference sequence). The CDR3 covers 14 residues. The CDR3 region has the DNA TGCAGTGCTAGAGCGACAGGGGGCAACTATGGCTACACCTTC. It codes for CSARATGGNYGYTF.

V is TRBV20-1 and J is TRBJ2-6; no definite D call. This CDR3 is built from 14 residues. Germline V lookup: CDR1 DFQATT, CDR2 SNEGSKA (reference sequence). Trimming left V 3 bases short and J 2 bases short, with 8 bases between. The CDR3 region is CSASPPAGANVLTF. CDR3 bases: TGCAGTGCTAGTCCCCCCGCTGGGGCCAACGTCCTGACTTTC.

A few counts support this clonotype. This chain connects TRBV11-2 to TRBJ1-6, with a tentative D call TRBD1 (6 bases). Trimming stripped 6 bases from V and 10 bases from J, with 16 bases between. The CDR3 totals 14 residues. Per the germline V gene, CDR1 is SGHAT and CDR2 is FQNNGV. The CDR3, as DNA: TGTGCCAGCAGTAGGGGGGGGGCCGAATCACCCCTCCACTTT. Translated, it gives CASSRGGAESPLHF.

The chain couples TRBV6-1 to TRBJ1-3, with D unresolved. Looked up from germline, CDR1 is MNHNS and CDR2 is SASEGT. Trimming took off 10 bases at V and 1 base at J, with 17 bases between the two ends. CDR3 size: 15 residues. In nucleotides, the CDR3 is TGTGCCATCCTCCCTCGTGCGGGGTCTGGAAACACCATATATTTT. Translation: CAILPRAGSGNTIYF.

This clonotype has just a few counts. The chain couples TRBV20-1 to TRBJ2-5; 9 nucleotides agree with TRBD2. CDR1 is DFQATT and CDR2 is SNEGSKA in the germline V gene (reference sequence). This CDR3 region has 14 residues. Unmatched junction bases numbered 11, after V lost 7 bases and J lost 5 bases. The CDR3 DNA reads TGCAGTGGCAAACGGCGGGGGGGCGTTGAGACCCAGTACTTC. Its translation: CSGKRRGGVETQYF.